This T cell receptor beta chain comes out of a study of neoadjuvant anti-PD-1 for oral cavity cancer. Study context: Most patients had three to four biweekly doses of 3 mg/kg nivolumab before resection.

Here immunoSEQ multiplex PCR was the method, and the copy in TCRdb shows in-frame clones only, minus some. The sample lists about 15,000 clones, about 63% occurring once. About this clone: Its antigen is unidentified.

Broader study findings: Pretreatment Treg/Th17 ratio correlated inversely with post-treatment tumor clonality.

No culture or expansion preceded analysis of these blood cells. Trimming shortened V by 0 bases and J by 5 bases, and 8 bases separated the two germline ends. Germline CDR1 and CDR2: LNHNV and YYDKDF (reference sequence). This CDR3 is built from 14 residues. The sequenced sample was PBMCs, obtained before nivolumab (anti-PD-1) treatment. This clonotype was sampled from a person aged 40-85 years with oral cavity squamous cell carcinoma. The chain joins TRBV15 to TRBJ2-1, with D hard to call. This CDR3 reads CATSRDYANNEQFF. CDR3 DNA: TGTGCCACCAGCAGAGATTACGCAAACAATGAGCAGTTCTTC.